This record covers a single TCR beta chain. Its cognate antigen is unknown. Described treatment: oral pan-JAK inhibitor, 5-10 mg twice daily. The authors extracted RNA and reverse transcribed it into cDNA as the sequencing template. The protocol was immunoSEQ multiplex PCR, while the TCRdb copy is restricted to in-frame clones and leaves out a portion. The data show 90,000 to 120,000 clones, about 83% seen once. V trimming: 4 bases; J trimming: 3 bases; junction bases outside the gene matches: 8. The germline CDR1 and CDR2 sequences are MNHEY and SVGAGI. The CDR3 runs 16 residues. This sample stems from a study of CD8+ T cells in alopecia areata. About the research overall: At a dose of 5 to 10 mg twice daily, oral tofacitinib was given to treated patients.

Overall study findings and caveats: Scalp clonality and expanded CD8+ clones among the top 100 were significantly decreased by tofacitinib. Many of the expanded lesional clones endured in scalp and blood while on tofacitinib. In lesional scalp, particularly from alopecia totalis/universalis, clonality was higher than in normal scalp.

This chain joins TRBV6-5 and TRBJ2-5, with 10 bases that match TRBD1. The sequencing here drew on CD8+ T cells sorted from blood, taken at week 24, from a patient treated with tofacitinib. The source is a human donor with alopecia areata. The chain's CDR3 is CASSSRDRGLEETQYF. The CDR3 DNA follows: TGTGCCAGCAGTTCCCGGGACAGGGGTCTCGAAGAGACCCAGTACTTC.